This is a list of T cell receptor beta chains from one sample in a study of T cell responses to AZD1222 COVID-19 vaccine. Sequenced by immunoSEQ multiplex PCR; TCRdb stores in-frame clones only, minus some. The sample shows some 180,000 clones, approximately 90% of them seen only once. The material was peripheral blood, obtained on day 0 of AZD1222 vaccination. The receptor source for this set is an adult in good health. Each CDR3 is given with its conserved first and last residue. D genes are given only for firm matches.

J: TRBJ1-5
D: -
V: TRBV2
DNA: TGTGCCAGCATCATAGACAGAAGCAATCAGCCCCAGCATTTT
CDR3: CASIIDRSNQPQHF

J: TRBJ1-2
D: -
V: TRBV9
DNA: TGTGCCAGCAGCCCTCGGGAACAGCGGGATGGCTACACCTTC
CDR3: CASSPREQRDGYTF

J: TRBJ1-2
D: -
V: TRBV6-5
DNA: TGTGCCAGCAGTTACTCGCAGGTCCGCTATGGCTACACCTTC
CDR3: CASSYSQVRYGYTF

J: TRBJ1-4
D: -
V: TRBV7-2
DNA: TGTGCCAGCAGCTCGTTCGTGGGAGCAACTAATGAAAAACTGTTTTTT
CDR3: CASSSFVGATNEKLFF

J: TRBJ1-1
D: TRBD1
V: TRBV5-1
DNA: TGCGCCAGCAGCTTGGAGGACAGGGAAGCTTTCTTT
CDR3: CASSLEDREAFF

J: TRBJ2-7
D: -
V: TRBV3-1/TRBV3-2
DNA: TGTGCCAGCAGCCAACTCTACGAGCAGTACTTC
CDR3: CASSQLYEQYF

J: TRBJ2-6
D: TRBD2
V: TRBV7-9
DNA: TGTGCCAGCAGCCCCCGACTAGCGGGAATTGGGGCCAACGTCCTGACTTTC
CDR3: CASSPRLAGIGANVLTF

J: TRBJ1-2
D: TRBD1
V: TRBV23-1
DNA: TGCGCCAGCACCCGGGACAGTGCGCCAAACTATGGCTACACCTTC
CDR3: CASTRDSAPNYGYTF

J: TRBJ2-3
D: -
V: TRBV11-2
DNA: TGTGCCAGCAGCTTAGATCTTGGGGGGACAGATACGCAGTATTTT
CDR3: CASSLDLGGTDTQYF

J: TRBJ1-1
D: -
V: TRBV19
DNA: TGTGCCAGTAGAAAGAGTGGGGGCAGGGGAATGAACACTGAAGCTTTCTTT
CDR3: CASRKSGGRGMNTEAFF

J: TRBJ2-7
D: -
V: TRBV11-2
DNA: TGTGCCAGCAGCTTAGCCAGTACAGGGCTTACCTACGAGCAGTACTTC
CDR3: CASSLASTGLTYEQYF

J: TRBJ2-2
D: -
V: TRBV27
DNA: TGTGCCAGCAGTTCTCAGTACACCGGGGAGCTGTTTTTT
CDR3: CASSSQYTGELFF

J: TRBJ2-7
D: -
V: TRBV20-1
DNA: TGCAGTGCTAGTGCACGAGGGACGGTCACCTCCTACGAGCAGTACTTC
CDR3: CSASARGTVTSYEQYF

J: TRBJ2-7
D: TRBD2
V: TRBV15
DNA: TGTGCCACCAGCAGCGGACTAGCGGGCAGCTACGAGCAGTACTTC
CDR3: CATSSGLAGSYEQYF

J: TRBJ1-1
D: TRBD1
V: TRBV19
DNA: TGTGCCAGTAGTGACCCGGCACAGGGGCCTTTGAACACTGAAGCTTTCTTT
CDR3: CASSDPAQGPLNTEAFF

J: TRBJ1-3
D: TRBD1
V: TRBV28
DNA: TGTGCCAGCAGGGGGGACAGGGTAGAACACACCATATATTTT
CDR3: CASRGDRVEHTIYF

J: TRBJ2-1
D: -
V: TRBV4-3
DNA: TGCGCCAGCAGCCTAAGGGAGAATAATGAGCAGTTCTTC
CDR3: CASSLRENNEQFF

J: TRBJ1-4
D: -
V: TRBV19
DNA: TGTGCCAGTAGTATATCCTCAACTAATGAAAAACTGTTTTTT
CDR3: CASSISSTNEKLFF

J: TRBJ2-7
D: -
V: TRBV27
DNA: TGTGCCAGCAGTTTCGATAGCTTGGGTTACGAGCAGTACTTC
CDR3: CASSFDSLGYEQYF

J: TRBJ2-2
D: -
V: TRBV3-1/TRBV3-2
DNA: TGTGCCAGCAGCCTAAAAGGGGGTTCCGGGGAGCTGTTTTTT
CDR3: CASSLKGGSGELFF

J: TRBJ2-1
D: -
V: TRBV7-2
DNA: TGTGCCAGCAGCTTATCGAATGAGCAGTTCTTC
CDR3: CASSLSNEQFF

J: TRBJ1-2
D: -
V: TRBV30
DNA: TGTGCCTGGAGGACCTACGGGTGGCCTCGCGGCTACACCTTC
CDR3: CAWRTYGWPRGYTF

J: TRBJ1-1
D: TRBD1
V: TRBV7-2
DNA: TGTGCCAGCAGCTTACGACAGGGGGCGGAAGCTTTCTTT
CDR3: CASSLRQGAEAFF